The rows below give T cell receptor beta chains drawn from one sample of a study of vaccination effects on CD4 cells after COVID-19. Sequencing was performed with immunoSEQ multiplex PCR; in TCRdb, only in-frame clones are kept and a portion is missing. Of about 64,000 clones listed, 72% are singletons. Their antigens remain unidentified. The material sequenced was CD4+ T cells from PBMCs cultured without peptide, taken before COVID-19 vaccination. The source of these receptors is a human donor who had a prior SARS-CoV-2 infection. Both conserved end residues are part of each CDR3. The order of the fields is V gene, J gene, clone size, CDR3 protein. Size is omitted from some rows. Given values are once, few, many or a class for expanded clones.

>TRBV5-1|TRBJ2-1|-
CASSLALTSGRDEQFF
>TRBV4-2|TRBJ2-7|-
CASSHKVDRGSYEQYF
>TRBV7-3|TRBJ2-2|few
CASSSRGGTGELFF
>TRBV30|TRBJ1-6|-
CAWTRGGAGSYNSPLHF
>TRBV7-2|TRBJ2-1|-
CASSLVGVSYNEQFF
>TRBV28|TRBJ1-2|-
CASSPGYGYTF
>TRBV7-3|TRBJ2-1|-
CATGLAGGYEQFF
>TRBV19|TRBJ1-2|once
CASSTPGGADYGYTF
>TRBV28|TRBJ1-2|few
CASSRTGNLGGYTF
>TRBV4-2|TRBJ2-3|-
CASSTRLNTGTGGLADTQYF
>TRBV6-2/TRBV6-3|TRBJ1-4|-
CASSGNEKLFF
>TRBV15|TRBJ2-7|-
CATSRGRDTSYEQYF
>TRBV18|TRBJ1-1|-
CASSRNSPVTEAFF
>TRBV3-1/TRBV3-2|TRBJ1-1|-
CASSLTSGMNTEAFF
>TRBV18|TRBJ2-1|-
CASSPPGLAGGRSYNEQFF
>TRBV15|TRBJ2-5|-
CATSRDPGQGSGETQYF
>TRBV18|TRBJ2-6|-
CASSPRVDYSGANVLTF
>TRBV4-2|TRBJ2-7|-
CASSQETPPYEQYF
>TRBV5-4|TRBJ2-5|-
CASSVSGMETQYF